This TCR beta chain was obtained from a study of cytomegalovirus exposure and HLA in healthy donors. Study at large: In a later analysis, the approximately 110 validation repertoires were reported to have used the same platform as the approximately 670 first-cohort repertoires.

The donors were members of the validation cohort comprising 100 to 150 subjects, separate from the roughly 600-subject first cohort. Using immunoSEQ multiplex PCR, the repertoire was profiled, and TCRdb retains in-frame clones only, with some absent. The table has over 120,000 clones, approximately 90% seen once. The specimen sequenced was PBMCs. The source of this sequence is a woman aged 25 to 39 in good health and CMV-seropositive.

CDR3 in amino acids: CSVVLGTGTSYEQYF. DNA of the CDR3: TGCAGCGTTGTGTTGGGGACAGGGACGTCCTACGAGCAGTACTTC. The chain combines TRBV29-1 with TRBJ2-7; 9 bases map to TRBD1. V was clipped by 4 bases and J by 1 base; unmatched bases: 8. Germline CDR1 reads SQVTM; CDR2 reads ANQGSEA. The CDR3 covers 15 residues.